A selection of T cell receptor beta chains follows, all from one sample in a study of T-cell reconstitution after alpha-beta-depleted transplantation in children. Each CDR3 protein is one row after TCRdb ran MiXCR on the PCR reads. The sample consists of 200,000 to 300,000 distinct CDR3 sequences, about 12% of them appearing once. The sample was PBMCs from the stem cell graft donor, taken from the stem cell graft. The receptor source for this set is a human donor who donated a stem cell graft to a child with acute lymphoblastic leukemia. Each CDR3 is given with its conserved first and last residue. Fields, in order: J gene, V gene, clone size, D gene, CDR3 DNA, CDR3 protein. The D gene is left open where the match is weak. For some rows the clone size is stated as once, few or many, or as a class when expanded; others skip it.

TRBJ1-1	TRBV3-1	few	TRBD1	TGTGCCAGCAGCCCTAAGGACAGGGAAGTGGAAGCTTTCTTT	CASSPKDREVEAFF
TRBJ2-5	TRBV20-1	many	TRBD2	TGCAGTGCTACAAAACTAGCGGGAGGGCCTGGGGAGACCCAGTACTTC	CSATKLAGGPGETQYF
TRBJ1-5	TRBV7-2	many	NA	TGTGCCAGCAGCTTATCTACGGCCTTGTCCGGTCAGCCCCAGCATTTT	CASSLSTALSGQPQHF
TRBJ2-1	TRBV27	many	NA	TGTGCCAGCAGGGAACTATCCTACAATGAGCAGTTCTTC	CASRELSYNEQFF
TRBJ1-5	TRBV14	many	NA	TGTGCCAGCAGCCCGGGGCGCAATCAGCCCCAGCATTTT	CASSPGRNQPQHF
TRBJ2-1	TRBV6-6	many	TRBD1	TGTGCCAGCAGTTACGGGGACAGGGTCGACTTCTTC	CASSYGDRVDFF
TRBJ2-1	TRBV29-1	few	TRBD2	TGCAGCGCCGCTGGGACTAGCGGGATAAGCTCCTACAATGAGCAGTTCTTC	CSAAGTSGISSYNEQFF
TRBJ2-1	TRBV29-1	many	TRBD2	TGCAGCGATCAAAGCGGGAGGGCCGGTAATGAGCAGTTCTTC	CSDQSGRAGNEQFF
TRBJ2-1	TRBV24-1	many	NA	TGTGCCACCTCCGAAGGTGGCAGGGGATTCAACAATGAGCAGTTCTTC	CATSEGGRGFNNEQFF
TRBJ1-2	TRBV4-2	many	NA	TGTGCCAGCAGCGAAGGCGGCAGGGCAACGGTTGGCTACACCTTC	CASSEGGRATVGYTF
TRBJ2-5	TRBV20-1	many	NA	TGCAGTACGCCGATTCAAGAGACCCAGTACTTC	CSTPIQETQYF
TRBJ1-2	TRBV12-3/TRBV12-4	many	NA	TGTGCCAGCAGTCGACAGCCCTCAGCTGGCTACACCTTC	CASSRQPSAGYTF
TRBJ2-3	TRBV28	many	TRBD1	TGTGCCAGCAGGACCGGGACAGAGGTCGATACGCAGTATTTT	CASRTGTEVDTQYF
TRBJ1-1	TRBV6-5	NA	TRBD1	TGTGCCAGCAGTTACGTCCCGGGACAGGGCGAAGCTTTCTTT	CASSYVPGQGEAFF
TRBJ2-7	TRBV7-9	few	NA	TGTGCCAGCAGCTCTTTCGGAGGGTCCTACGAGCAGTACTTC	CASSSFGGSYEQYF
TRBJ2-1	TRBV14	few	TRBD2	TGTGCCAGCAGCCAAGATGAAAACCTAGCGGGCGTCCCACGTGAGCAGTTCTTC	CASSQDENLAGVPREQFF
TRBJ2-4	TRBV9	many	NA	TGTGCCAGCAGCGTAGAACCGGGAAGGGAAAACATTCAGTACTTC	CASSVEPGRENIQYF
TRBJ2-2	TRBV20-1	many	NA	TGCAGTGCTAGAAAGCCTAGCGCCGCGGGCTTGAACACCGGGGAGCTGTTTTTT	CSARKPSAAGLNTGELFF
TRBJ2-4	TRBV7-3	many	NA	TGTGCCAGCAGCTTAAACAGGGAGAGCATTCAGTACTTC	CASSLNRESIQYF
TRBJ1-2	TRBV3-1	once	NA	TGTGCCAGCAGCCGACCCGCTACCAAGGGCCACTATGGCTACACCTTC	CASSRPATKGHYGYTF
TRBJ2-7	TRBV6-2/TRBV6-3	many	TRBD2	TGTGCCAGCAGCCCCGGAGGAGCGGGGGCGTTCCAGTACTTC	CASSPGGAGAFQYF
TRBJ2-5	TRBV13	once	TRBD1	TGTGCCAGCAGCCACAGGGGAGCCCTAGGTACCCAGTACTTC	CASSHRGALGTQYF
TRBJ2-7	TRBV20-1	many	TRBD2	TGCAGTGCTAGGGGGCCTAGCGGGAGCTACGAGCAGTACTTC	CSARGPSGSYEQYF
TRBJ2-7	TRBV20-1	many	NA	TGCAGTGCTAGCCGCAACGACCTGGGGGGACCCTACGAGCAGTACTTC	CSASRNDLGGPYEQYF
TRBJ2-3	TRBV15	few	TRBD2	TGTGCCACCAGCAGTGGCGGGAGGGTCACAGATACGCAGTATTTT	CATSSGGRVTDTQYF
TRBJ2-1	TRBV7-9	many	TRBD1	TGTGCCAGCAGCTTTACCGGGACAGGGAACTACAATGAGCAGTTCTTC	CASSFTGTGNYNEQFF
TRBJ1-4	TRBV20-1	many	NA	TGCAGTGCTAGAGGTGCGGGAGAAAAACTGTTTTTT	CSARGAGEKLFF